The rows below give T cell receptor beta chains drawn from one sample of a study of immune cell composition in non-small cell lung cancer. Sequencing was performed with immunoSEQ multiplex PCR; in TCRdb, only in-frame clones are kept and a portion is missing. The profile shows about 2,500 clones, 70% to 90% of them singletons. The specimen was lung tumor tissue. These TCRs come from a human donor with non-small cell lung cancer. Each CDR3 is given with its conserved first and last residue. Each record gives: D gene, V gene, J gene, clone size, CDR3 protein, CDR3 DNA. A D gene is named only where the DNA matches it firmly. Size is omitted from some rows. Given values are once, few, many or a class for expanded clones.

TRBD1	TRBV7-3	TRBJ1-2	NA	CASSPQGARDYGYTF	TGTGCCAGCAGCCCGCAGGGGGCGCGGGACTATGGCTACACCTTC
NA	TRBV7-8	TRBJ1-1	NA	CASSYQQNTEAFF	TGTGCCAGCAGCTACCAACAAAACACTGAAGCTTTCTTT
NA	TRBV5-1	TRBJ2-3	NA	CASSLGHPPDTQYF	TGCGCCAGCAGCTTGGGGCACCCCCCAGATACGCAGTATTTT
NA	TRBV6-1	TRBJ2-7	NA	CASSELPLVYEQYF	TGTGCCAGCAGTGAGCTACCGTTAGTTTACGAGCAGTACTTC
NA	TRBV30	TRBJ2-7	once	CAWRTPLSSGGPYEQYF	TGTGCCTGGAGAACCCCGCTTTCCTCCGGGGGGCCCTACGAGCAGTACTTC
NA	TRBV5-4	TRBJ1-1	once	CASSLDTNTEAFF	TGTGCCAGCAGCCTTGACACGAACACTGAAGCTTTCTTT
NA	TRBV12-5	TRBJ1-2	NA	CASGPGPGYTF	TGTGCTAGTGGTCCAGGGCCGGGCTACACCTTC
TRBD2	TRBV7-8	TRBJ2-7	NA	CASSLALAGATYEQYF	TGTGCCAGCAGCTTAGCACTAGCGGGAGCCACGTACGAGCAGTACTTC
NA	TRBV2	TRBJ1-4	NA	CASTLGVGGEKLFF	TGTGCCAGCACCCTCGGGGTAGGGGGTGAAAAACTGTTTTTT
NA	TRBV2	TRBJ1-5	NA	CASSSEHLGNQPQHF	TGTGCCTCCAGCAGCGAGCACCTGGGCAATCAGCCCCAGCATTTT
NA	TRBV18	TRBJ2-5	NA	CASSQSWERQETQYF	TGTGCCAGCTCACAAAGCTGGGAGAGGCAAGAGACCCAGTACTTC
TRBD2	TRBV2	TRBJ2-1	hyperexpanded	CASSSTSGSSYNEQFF	TGTGCCAGCAGTTCGACTAGCGGGTCCTCCTACAATGAGCAGTTCTTC
NA	TRBV7-8	TRBJ2-1	NA	CASSLASEQFF	TGTGCCAGCAGCTTAGCGAGTGAGCAGTTCTTC
TRBD1	TRBV10-3	TRBJ1-5	NA	CAIRGDSLNQPQHF	TGTGCCATCAGAGGGGACAGCCTCAATCAGCCCCAGCATTTT
NA	TRBV28	TRBJ1-1	NA	CASSLPRGVNTEAFF	TGTGCCAGCAGCCTACCGCGCGGGGTGAACACTGAAGCTTTCTTT
NA	TRBV2	TRBJ1-1	once	CASSLRTEEAFF	TGTGCCAGCAGTCTGCGGACAGAAGAAGCTTTCTTT
TRBD1	TRBV6-6	TRBJ2-7	once	CASSYSGGAPYEQYF	TGTGCCAGCAGTTACTCAGGGGGCGCTCCCTACGAGCAGTACTTC
TRBD1	TRBV7-9	TRBJ2-3	NA	CASSLTGGAYTQYF	TGTGCCAGCAGCTTAACAGGGGGCGCGTATACGCAGTATTTT
NA	TRBV5-5	TRBJ1-4	NA	CASSLAPGGRGSEKLFF	TGTGCCAGCAGCTTGGCCCCCGGGGGAAGGGGTAGTGAAAAACTGTTTTTT
NA	TRBV27	TRBJ1-4	NA	CASSLQGEKLFF	TGTGCCAGCAGTTTGCAGGGTGAAAAACTGTTTTTT
NA	TRBV10-2	TRBJ2-3	NA	CASSGGGGTDTQYF	TGCGCCAGCAGTGGAGGGGGAGGCACAGATACGCAGTATTTT
TRBD2	TRBV27	TRBJ2-1	NA	CASSPKTSGYEQFF	TGTGCCAGCAGTCCGAAGACTAGCGGCTACGAGCAGTTCTTC
TRBD2	TRBV28	TRBJ2-7	NA	CASIGGGGREQYF	TGTGCCAGCATAGGCGGGGGAGGGCGGGAGCAGTACTTC
NA	TRBV5-1	TRBJ2-7	NA	CASSLGSGLSSYEQYF	TGCGCCAGCAGCTTGGGGTCCGGGTTGAGCTCCTACGAGCAGTACTTC
NA	TRBV4-1	TRBJ2-7	NA	CASSQTRISYEQYF	TGCGCCAGCAGCCAAACACGAATCTCCTACGAGCAGTACTTC
NA	TRBV7-3	TRBJ2-7	NA	CASSRRLRDEQYF	TGTGCCAGCAGCCGTCGCCTACGGGACGAGCAGTACTTC
TRBD2	TRBV19	TRBJ2-1	NA	CASRATTSGRGEQFF	TGTGCCAGTAGGGCCACCACTAGCGGGAGAGGAGAGCAGTTCTTC
NA	TRBV6-5	TRBJ2-2	NA	CASGGWGAGELFF	TGTGCCAGCGGGGGCTGGGGCGCCGGGGAGCTGTTTTTT
NA	TRBV5-6	TRBJ1-1	few	CASSPVGGTTEAFF	TGTGCCAGCAGCCCTGTTGGAGGGACGACTGAAGCTTTCTTT
NA	TRBV30	TRBJ2-3	NA	CAWSLDSRYTDTQYF	TGTGCCTGGAGTCTCGACAGCAGATACACAGATACGCAGTATTTT
NA	TRBV7-3	TRBJ1-2	NA	CASSLRPEITYGYTF	TGTGCCAGCAGCTTAAGGCCGGAGATCACGTATGGCTACACCTTC
TRBD1	TRBV9	TRBJ1-1	NA	CASSVPTGLNTEAFF	TGTGCCAGCAGCGTGCCGACAGGGCTGAACACTGAAGCTTTCTTT
NA	TRBV20-1	TRBJ2-2	NA	CSARRLGELFF	TGCAGTGCTAGGCGCCTCGGGGAGCTGTTTTTT
TRBD1	TRBV5-5	TRBJ2-1	NA	CASSRDRARDEQFF	TGTGCCAGCAGCCGGGACAGGGCTAGGGATGAGCAGTTCTTC
NA	TRBV7-9	TRBJ2-1	NA	CASSEEKTDNEQFF	TGTGCCAGCAGCGAAGAGAAGACAGACAATGAGCAGTTCTTC
NA	TRBV25-1	TRBJ1-2	once	CASSGRQTYGYTF	TGTGCCAGCAGTGGACGACAGACCTATGGCTACACCTTC
TRBD2	TRBV7-3	TRBJ2-2	NA	CASSLNVGLAGGPAGELFF	TGTGCCAGCAGCTTAAACGTAGGACTAGCGGGAGGGCCCGCCGGGGAGCTGTTTTTT
NA	TRBV9	TRBJ2-2	large	CASSVDVRMTYTGELFF	TGTGCCAGCAGCGTAGATGTGCGGATGACGTACACCGGGGAGCTGTTTTTT
TRBD1	TRBV4-2	TRBJ1-1	NA	CASSRRTGDTEAFF	TGTGCCAGCAGCCGACGGACAGGGGACACTGAAGCTTTCTTT
NA	TRBV6-1	TRBJ1-2	NA	CASTVASGNYGYTF	TGTGCCAGCACCGTGGCCAGCGGAAACTATGGCTACACCTTC
TRBD2	TRBV7-9	TRBJ2-7	NA	CASSASTSGAYEQYF	TGTGCCAGCAGCGCCTCGACTAGCGGCGCCTACGAGCAGTACTTC